This note documents a single TCR delta chain sequence. No antigen is known for it. These data originate in a study of Vδ1+ human thymocytes. Alphabeta T cells were depleted, then CD3+ Vdelta1+ Vdelta2- thymocytes were FACS-sorted. Purity of the sorted Vdelta1+ thymocytes ranged from 98% to 99.6%. Findings of the study overall: Unlike peripheral blood Vdelta1+ controls, thymic delta-chain sequences included roughly 22% Vdelta2 and few Vdelta3. Donors shared many TRG clonotypes but few TRD clonotypes. Highly polyclonal TRG and TRD repertoires with Gaussian CDR3 length distributions appeared in thymus.

V shed 0 bases and J 0 bases; nucleotides not matched to a gene: 12. The CDR3 runs to 19 residues. In germline, CDR1 is TSWWSYY, CDR2 QGS. The template was reverse-transcribed extracted RNA. The CDR3 regions were amplified by multiplex PCR from V-gene primers to a constant-region primer. TCRdb called clones from the multiplex PCR reads again using CATT. The sample carries about 75,000 delta-chain clones, approximately 37% recorded once. The sequenced material came from Vdelta1+ gamma-delta thymocytes from the thymus. Subset defined: FACS-sorted CD3+ TCRalphabeta- TCRVdelta1+ TCRVdelta2- thymocytes. The V call is TRDV1, the J call TRDJ1; 8 bases match TRDD3. The origin of this receptor is a boy younger than two who had congenital heart surgery. The CDR3 reads CALGELRVLGDPYTDKLIF. The CDR3 DNA sequence: TGTGCTCTTGGGGAACTTCGAGTCCTGGGGGACCCGTACACCGATAAACTCATCTTT.